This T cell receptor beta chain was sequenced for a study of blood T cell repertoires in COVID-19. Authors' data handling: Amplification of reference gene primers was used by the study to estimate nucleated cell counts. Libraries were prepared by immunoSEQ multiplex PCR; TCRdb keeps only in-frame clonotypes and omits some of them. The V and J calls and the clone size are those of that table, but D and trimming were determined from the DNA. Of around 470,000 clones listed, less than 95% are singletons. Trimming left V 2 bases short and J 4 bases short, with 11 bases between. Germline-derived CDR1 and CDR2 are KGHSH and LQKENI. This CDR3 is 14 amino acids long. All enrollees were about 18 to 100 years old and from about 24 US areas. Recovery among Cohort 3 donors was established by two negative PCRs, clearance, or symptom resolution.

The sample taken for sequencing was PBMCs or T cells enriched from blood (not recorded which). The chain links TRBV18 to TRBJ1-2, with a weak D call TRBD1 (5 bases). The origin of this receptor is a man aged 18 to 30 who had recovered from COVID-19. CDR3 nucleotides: TGTGCCAGCTCACCAACGGAGGGGACCTATGGCTACACCTTC. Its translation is CASSPTEGTYGYTF. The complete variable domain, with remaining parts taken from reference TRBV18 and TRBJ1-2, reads NAGVMQNPRHLVRRRGQEARLRCSPMKGHSHVYWYRQLPEEGLKFMVYLQKENIIDESGMPKERFSAEFPKEGPSILRIQQVVRGDSAAYFCASSPTEGTYGYTFGSGTRLTVV.